A single sample gave rise to the 30 T cell receptor beta chains below, sequenced in a study of T cell responses to AZD1222 COVID-19 vaccine. TCRdb's copy holds only in-frame clones and misses some; the assay was immunoSEQ multiplex PCR. In the table there are around 140,000 clones, approximately 94% of which are singletons. This specimen consisted of peripheral blood, obtained on day 0 of AZD1222 vaccination. These receptors originate from an adult in good health.

The rearrangement uses TRBV7-8 and TRBJ2-7, with D uncertain. Germline V gene sequence: CDR1 SGHVS, CDR2 FQNEAQ. This CDR3 is built from 15 residues. Trimming pared 3 bases from V and 0 bases from J, leaving 12 bases between. The CDR3 spells CASSFGRRSSYEQYF. The CDR3 bases are TGTGCCAGCAGCTTCGGACGACGGAGCTCCTACGAGCAGTACTTC.

The chain combines TRBV4-3 with TRBJ2-1; unclear D gene. Germline values: CDR1 LGHNA, CDR2 YSLEER. V lost 0 bases and J 6 bases, leaving 18 bases between the germline ends. The CDR3 has 17 amino acids. DNA for the CDR3: TGCGCCAGCAGCCAAGAATGGGCAGCCGAGGTCCCCAATGAGCAGTTCTTC. Translating gives CASSQEWAAEVPNEQFF.

Only one count was recorded for this clone. This rearrangement joins TRBV27 to TRBJ1-4; D may be TRBD1 (6 bases). V was trimmed by 5 bases and J by 6 bases, leaving 16 bases between them. This CDR3 is 15 amino acids long. CDR1 and CDR2 from the germline V gene are MNHEY and SMNVEV (reference sequence). The CDR3 is CASSTRQAGHEKLFF. Here the CDR3 DNA reads TGTGCCAGCAGTACACGACAGGCCGGCCATGAAAAACTGTTTTTT.

The chain is built from TRBV19 and TRBJ2-6; 7 bases match TRBD1. This CDR3 contains 19 residues. Losses at the gene ends were 1 base for V and 0 bases for J; bases not matched to a gene: 9. The germline CDR1 and CDR2 sequences are LNHDA and SQIVND (reference sequence). DNA for the CDR3: TGTGCCAGTAGTATAGGGGCCTGGGGACAGACCTCTGGGGCCAACGTCCTGACTTTC. This sequence encodes CASSIGAWGQTSGANVLTF. Using reference TRBV19 and TRBJ2-6 for the parts outside the CDR3, the full variable domain is DGGITQSPKYLFRKEGQNVTLSCEQNLNHDAMYWYRQDPGQGLRLIYYSQIVNDFQKGDIAEGYSVSREKKESFPLTVTSAQKNPTAFYLCASSIGAWGQTSGANVLTFGAGSRLTVL.

The V call is TRBV7-8, the J call TRBJ1-5, with TRBD1 matching over 7 bases. This CDR3 is 22 amino acids long. Trimming removed 4 bases from V and 0 bases from J; junction bases left unmatched: 24. CDR1 is SGHVS, CDR2 FQNEAQ, per germline. CDR3: CASSSTGVPQLGVPYSNQPQHF. In DNA form, the CDR3 reads TGTGCCAGCAGCTCTACAGGGGTACCCCAGTTGGGGGTACCCTATAGCAATCAGCCCCAGCATTTT.

The CDR3 DNA reads as TGCGCCAGCAGCCAAGATAGGGCAGGGAGCTCCTACGAGCAGTACTTC. Its protein is CASSQDRAGSSYEQYF. The J gene is TRBJ2-7, the V gene TRBV4-3; D possibly matches TRBD1 or TRBD2 (5 bases each). V lost 0 bases and J lost 0, with 12 bases in between. This CDR3 spans 16 amino acids. Germline lookup yields CDR1 LGHNA and CDR2 YSLEER.

DNA for the CDR3: TGTGCCAGCAGTGCGCCGAGAAGCCAGGTTCAGCCCCAGCATTTT. It encodes CASSAPRSQVQPQHF. The chain employs TRBV2 and TRBJ1-5; D gene uncertain. Germline V gene lookup returns CDR1 SNHLY and CDR2 FYNNEI. V shed 4 bases and J shed 6 bases, with 16 bases lying between them. This CDR3 has 15 residues.

V usage is TRBV19 and J usage is TRBJ2-3; maybe TRBD1 (6 bases). Trimming removed 3 bases at V and 2 bases at J, with 15 bases between. CDR3 length: 16 residues. Germline V gives CDR1 LNHDA, CDR2 SQIVND (reference sequence). DNA for the CDR3: TGTGCCAGTAGTATCTCCAGGGGTGGGAACACAGATACGCAGTATTTT. Encoded protein: CASSISRGGNTDTQYF. Together with reference TRBV19 and TRBJ2-3, the CDR3 gives the full variable domain: DGGITQSPKYLFRKEGQNVTLSCEQNLNHDAMYWYRQDPGQGLRLIYYSQIVNDFQKGDIAEGYSVSREKKESFPLTVTSAQKNPTAFYLCASSISRGGNTDTQYFGPGTRLTVL.

On this clone itself: One junction end does not reproduce the germline sequence, and a read error may be involved. The chain employs TRBV3-1 (or the pseudogene TRBV3-2) and TRBJ2-1, with TRBD2 matching over 11 bases. Germline V gives CDR1 LGHDT, CDR2 YNNKEL (reference sequence). There are 15 residues in the CDR3. CDR3 nucleotide sequence: TGTGCCAGCAGCCAAGGGATAGCGGGGGGGCCGCAGCAGGTCTTC. Translation: CASSQGIAGGPQQVF.

The V gene is TRBV7-2, the J gene TRBJ2-1; possibly TRBD1 or TRBD2 for D (5 bases each). CDR1 is SGHTA, CDR2 FQGNSA, per germline. V gave up 2 bases and J gave up 9 bases, with 23 bases separating them. The CDR3 is 17 residues long. The CDR3 DNA is TGTGCCAGCAGCTTACGGGGCCACAGGTGGGGGTTGGGTGAGCAGTTCTTC. It translates to CASSLRGHRWGLGEQFF.

This sequence joins TRBV5-6 and TRBJ2-7; no clear D. The germline gives CDR1 SGHDT, CDR2 YYEEEE. The CDR3 is 13 residues long. V gave up 8 bases and J gave up 2 bases, with 14 bases separating them. CDR3 nucleotide sequence: TGTGCCAGTTGTGTGTGGTCAGCCTACGAGCAGTACTTC. This gives the protein CASCVWSAYEQYF.

The chain recombines TRBV6-1 with TRBJ1-2; 8 nucleotides align to TRBD1. The CDR3 contains 14 residues. Trimming took 3 bases from V and 5 from J; bases not matched to a gene: 5. From germline, CDR1 is MNHNS and CDR2 SASEGT. This CDR3 is CASSEPGQDYGYTF. Written as DNA, the CDR3 is TGTGCCAGCAGTGAGCCGGGACAGGATTATGGCTACACCTTC.

The genes are TRBV7-9 and TRBJ1-6, with 9 bases lining up with TRBD1. V trimming: 5 bases; J trimming: 7 bases; junction bases outside the gene matches: 6. The CDR3 spans 15 residues. Germline V gene data show CDR1 as SEHNR and CDR2 as FQNEAQ (reference sequence). CDR3 sequence: CASSRGTGSNSPLHF. CDR3 bases: TGTGCCAGCAGCCGAGGGACAGGGAGCAATTCACCCCTCCACTTT.

The chain combines TRBV7-9 with TRBJ1-1; possibly TRBD1 for D (5 bases). Germline V gives CDR1 SEHNR, CDR2 FQNEAQ (reference sequence). The CDR3 length is 12 residues. Between the trimmed V and J ends, which lost 9 bases and 3 bases, there was a span of 11 bases. The CDR3 here is CASGGRDTEAFF. CDR3 DNA: TGTGCCAGTGGGGGTCGGGACACTGAAGCTTTCTTT.

The V gene is TRBV25-1, the J gene TRBJ1-1; no reliable D call. The CDR3 extends over 14 amino acids. Per germline, CDR1 MGHDK and CDR2 SYGVNS. Trimming removed 4 bases at V and 0 bases at J, with 9 bases between. The CDR3 DNA sequence: TGTGCCAGCAGTGTCAAACGAATGAACACTGAAGCTTTCTTT. Translated: CASSVKRMNTEAFF.

V and J are TRBV6-5 and TRBJ1-2, with D possibly matching TRBD1 (5 bases). Trimming removed 0 bases from V and 3 bases from J, with 8 bases in between. This CDR3 has 14 residues. Germline V gene lookup returns CDR1 MNHEY and CDR2 SVGAGI. CDR3 residues: CASSYSGRDYGYTF. The CDR3 bases are TGTGCCAGCAGTTACTCTGGCAGGGACTATGGCTACACCTTC.

The chain is built from TRBV2 and TRBJ1-2; D is undetermined. V lost 8 bases and J lost 7, with 20 bases in between. The V gene's germline CDR1 is SNHLY and CDR2 FYNNEI. The CDR3 contains 14 residues. CDR3 in DNA: TGTGCCAGCCAATCAGAGCGGGAGACGGGTGGCTACACCTTC. Translation: CASQSERETGGYTF.

The chain couples TRBV2 to TRBJ2-5, with a possible D match to TRBD1 (5 bases). The CDR3 runs to 14 residues. Per germline, CDR1 SNHLY and CDR2 FYNNEI. The ends were cut back, 6 bases at V and 0 bases at J, with 11 bases in the middle. This CDR3 reads CASRPDNNQETQYF. The CDR3, as DNA: TGTGCCAGCAGACCGGACAATAACCAAGAGACCCAGTACTTC.

This clone was recorded only once. The chain carries TRBV5-4 and TRBJ2-2; a weak D match, TRBD2 (7 bases). The V and J ends lost 2 bases and 4 bases respectively, with 15 bases between them. This CDR3 has 16 residues. Germline CDR1 is SGHNT and CDR2 is YYREEE (reference sequence). The CDR3 DNA sequence: TGTGCCAGCAGCTTCTCTCGGGGGGCGCGCACCGGGGAGCTGTTTTTT. Protein product: CASSFSRGARTGELFF.

This clone has just a few counts. The gene calls are TRBV7-9 and TRBJ1-5, with D uncertain. Deletions cut 5 bases from V and 7 bases from J, with 9 bases between. The CDR3 is 12 amino acids. CDR1 SEHNR and CDR2 FQNEAQ come from the germline V gene (reference sequence). The CDR3 DNA reads as TGTGCCAGCAGCGTCGGAACGCAGCCCCAGCATTTT. This encodes CASSVGTQPQHF.

This chain links TRBV5-1 with TRBJ1-4; no clear D gene. The CDR3 is 14 residues long. Germline V gives CDR1 SGHRS, CDR2 YFSETQ. V was trimmed by 0 bases and J by 8 bases, leaving 11 bases between them. CDR3 in amino acids: CASSLGQVNEKLFF. Written as DNA, the CDR3 is TGCGCCAGCAGCTTGGGCCAGGTAAACGAAAAACTGTTTTTT. Together with reference TRBV5-1 and TRBJ1-4, the CDR3 gives the full variable domain: KAGVTQTPRYLIKTRGQQVTLSCSPISGHRSVSWYQQTPGQGLQFLFEYFSETQRNKGNFPGRFSGRQFSNSRSEMNVSTLELGDSALYLCASSLGQVNEKLFFGSGTQLSVL.

V gene TRBV9 combines with J gene TRBJ2-3; 7 nucleotides agree with TRBD2. The CDR3 has 14 amino acids. With V trimmed by 3 bases and J by 2 bases, 3 bases remained unmatched. The V gene's germline CDR1 is SGDLS and CDR2 YYNGEE. The CDR3 loop is CASSEAGLTDTQYF. The CDR3 DNA reads TGTGCCAGCAGCGAAGCGGGGCTCACAGATACGCAGTATTTT.

This chain connects TRBV7-9 to TRBJ1-1; D unresolved. The CDR3 length is 14 residues. V lost 2 bases and J 1 base, leaving 8 bases between the germline ends. The germline V gene encodes CDR1 SEHNR and CDR2 FQNEAQ (reference sequence). As DNA, the CDR3 is TGTGCCAGCAGCTTATTCCTGGCGAACACTGAAGCTTTCTTT. Protein product: CASSLFLANTEAFF.

The chain recombines TRBV7-6 with TRBJ2-2, with a tentative D call TRBD1 (5 bases). V lost 5 bases to trimming and J lost 0 bases, with 7 bases between them. This CDR3 contains 14 residues. Per germline, CDR1 SGHVS and CDR2 FNYEAQ. This CDR3 is CASSPTANTGELFF. The DNA for the CDR3 is TGTGCCAGCAGCCCGACAGCGAACACCGGGGAGCTGTTTTTT.

In its sample, this clone was seen once. The chain has TRBV9 and TRBJ1-5; a possible D gene is TRBD1 (5 bases). Germline loops: CDR1 SGDLS, CDR2 YYNGEE. The ends were cut back, 2 bases at V and 0 bases at J, with 9 bases in the middle. CDR3 length: 15 amino acids. The CDR3 DNA sequence: TGTGCCAGCAGCGTTACAGGAAATAGCAATCAGCCCCAGCATTTT. As protein: CASSVTGNSNQPQHF.

The genes are TRBV10-2 and TRBJ2-1, with D maybe TRBD1 (6 bases). The CDR3 length is 13 residues. V was clipped by 5 bases and J by 9 bases, with 14 bases between them. Germline V CDR1 and CDR2: WSHSY, SAAADI. The CDR3 DNA reads as TGCGCCAGCAGTCTTACAGGGTGGGGTGAGCAGTTCTTC. Its protein is CASSLTGWGEQFF.

This chain links TRBV12-3 or TRBV12-4 with TRBJ2-7; a possible D gene is TRBD2 (5 bases). V gave up 6 bases and J gave up 6 bases, with 9 bases separating them. This CDR3 is built from 11 residues. This CDR3 is CASSRGREQYF. For the CDR3, the DNA is TGTGCCAGCAGCCGGGGTCGCGAGCAGTACTTC.

The chain couples TRBV7-8 to TRBJ2-2; possible D gene TRBD2, 6 bases. CDR3 length equals 16 residues. Trimming stripped 5 bases from V and 5 bases from J, with 18 bases between. CDR1 and CDR2 from the germline V gene are SGHVS and FQNEAQ. The CDR3 DNA is TGTGCCAGCAGCCGCGCGGGGCTAACCGTTACCGGGGAGCTGTTTTTT. This codes for CASSRAGLTVTGELFF.

This rearrangement joins TRBV9 to TRBJ1-1, with 8 positions matching TRBD1. CDR3 length equals 14 residues. Germline V gene sequence: CDR1 SGDLS, CDR2 YYNGEE. The junction had 5 bases not matched to a gene; V was cut back by 3 bases and J by 4 bases. The CDR3 protein is CASSGDRGTTEAFF. The CDR3 DNA reads TGTGCCAGCAGCGGTGACAGGGGTACCACTGAAGCTTTCTTT.

The chain has TRBV3-1 (or the pseudogene TRBV3-2) and TRBJ1-6, with D perhaps TRBD1 (5 bases). Trimming removed 1 base from V and 18 bases from J, with 19 bases in between. Germline assignment: CDR1 LGHDT and CDR2 YNNKEL (reference sequence). The CDR3 contains 14 residues. CDR3 protein: CASSQVYGGGRPHF. The CDR3 coding sequence is TGTGCCAGCAGCCAAGTGTATGGTGGGGGACGCCCCCACTTT.